This T cell receptor beta chain stems from a study of post-analysis software for immune sequencing data. On the study more broadly: The cohort encompassed relapsing-remitting, secondary progressive and progressive-relapsing multiple sclerosis disease courses.

Overall study results and limits: Compared against controls, patients with multiple sclerosis displayed significantly lower normalized Chao1 diversity. A handful of TRBV segments were significantly more frequent in patients than in controls. TRBV5-6, TRBV5-1 and TRBV20-1 were among these segments. Samples sharing a preparation batch grouped tightly together when assessed by F measure.

Carried by the TCR beta cDNA libraries were unique molecular identifiers. TCRdb independently ran MiXCR on the PCR reads; one entry per CDR3 protein. Of 350,000 to 450,000 distinct CDR3 sequences detected, roughly 38% appear once; the ten largest clones hold roughly 8.2%. This clonotype was counted between two and nine times. Its cognate antigen is unknown. From germline, CDR1 is SGHTA and CDR2 FQGNSA. The CDR3 consists of 16 residues. V was pared by 1 base and J by 4 bases, with 9 bases of the junction left unmatched. The TCR comes from a girl aged 2 to 10 with multiple sclerosis. The sequenced sample was blood. This rearrangement joins TRBV7-2 to TRBJ2-7, with TRBD1 identical over 8 bases. The CDR3 DNA reads TGTGCCAGCAGCTTAGTCTTAGGACAGGGTTTTTACGAGCAGTACTTC. It yields the protein CASSLVLGQGFYEQYF.